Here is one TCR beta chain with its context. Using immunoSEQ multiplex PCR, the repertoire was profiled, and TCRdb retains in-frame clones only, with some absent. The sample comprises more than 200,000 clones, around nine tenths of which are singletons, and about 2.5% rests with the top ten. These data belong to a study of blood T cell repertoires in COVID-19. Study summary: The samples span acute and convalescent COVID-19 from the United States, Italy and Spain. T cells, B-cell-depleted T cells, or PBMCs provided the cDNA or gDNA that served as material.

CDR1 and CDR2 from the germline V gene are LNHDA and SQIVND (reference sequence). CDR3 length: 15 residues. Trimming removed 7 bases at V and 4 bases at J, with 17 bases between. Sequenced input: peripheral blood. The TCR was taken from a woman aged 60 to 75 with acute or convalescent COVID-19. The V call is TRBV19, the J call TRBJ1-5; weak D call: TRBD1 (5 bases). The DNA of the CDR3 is TGTGCCAGTACCCTGGGGACTCTCGTTAATCAGCCCCAGCATTTT. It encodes CASTLGTLVNQPQHF.